Listed here are 32 T cell receptor gamma chains from one sample, sequenced in a study of intestinal T cells in coeliac disease. Genomic DNA came from ten approximately 5.2-µm formalin-fixed paraffin-embedded scrolls per case. LymphoTrack primers amplified TRG sequences from approximately 0.2 ug of biopsy DNA. TCRdb re-processed the multiplex PCR reads using CATT. Counted here are 2,400 or so gamma-chain clones, roughly 45% occurring once; the ten biggest clones make up approximately 5%. The specimen was a duodenal biopsy. These receptors were collected from a human donor with celiac disease.

The table lists this clone with a few counts. The chain carries TRGV3 and TRGJ1 or TRGJ2. This CDR3 comprises 13 residues. Germline V gene sequence: CDR1 VTNTFY, CDR2 YDVSTARD (reference sequence). The junction had 3 bases not matched to a gene; V was cut back by 0 bases and J by 4 bases. This chain's CDR3 is CATWDRLYYKKLF. The CDR3 region has the DNA TGTGCCACCTGGGACAGGCTGTATTATAAGAAACTCTTT.

This clone is termed large. The same CDR3 is also encoded by other DNA sequences in this sample. The rearrangement uses TRGV4 and TRGJ1 or TRGJ2. Germline V gives CDR1 EGSTGY, CDR2 YDSYTSSV. The CDR3 spans 10 residues. J was trimmed by 9 bases and V by 5 bases; bases with no gene match: 4. The chain's CDR3 is CATWGPKKLF. Written as DNA, the CDR3 is TGTGCCACCTGGGGTCCTAAGAAACTCTTT.

This rearrangement joins TRGV3 to TRGJP2. The germline V gene encodes CDR1 VTNTFY and CDR2 YDVSTARD (reference sequence). With V trimmed by 5 bases and J by 1 base, 10 bases remained unmatched. There are 16 residues in the CDR3. In DNA form, the CDR3 reads TGTGCCACCTGGGCGATGACACTTAGTAGTGATTGGATCAAGACGTTT. Its protein product is CATWAMTLSSDWIKTF.

The sample holds a few counts of this clone. J is TRGJ1 or TRGJ2 and V is TRGV9. CDR1 and CDR2 (germline): GITISATS, ISYDGTV (reference sequence). The CDR3 is made up of 11 amino acids. V was pared by 2 bases and J by 8 bases, with 3 bases of the junction left unmatched. The CDR3 coding sequence is TGTGCCTTGTGGGAGGCCCATAAGAAACTCTTT. Its translation is CALWEAHKKLF.

This chain links TRGV2 with TRGJP1. Per germline, CDR1 EGSNGY and CDR2 YDSYNSKV. The CDR3 extends over 16 amino acids. V lost 6 bases, J lost 15 bases, and 25 bases stayed unmatched. This chain's CDR3 is CATWSSRVYHVVVKIF. CDR3 coding DNA: TGTGCCACCTGGTCCTCCCGTGTATACCACGTGGTTGTCAAGATATTT.

This sequence joins TRGV2 and TRGJ1 or TRGJ2. V lost 9 bases to trimming and J lost 7 bases; unmatched junction nucleotides: 12. This CDR3 is 12 amino acids long. Germline V CDR1 and CDR2: EGSNGY, YDSYNSKV. Here the CDR3 DNA reads TGTGCCACCGGGACGGGCGGGTATAAGAAACTCTTT. Protein: CATGTGGYKKLF.

A note on this clone: Germline and junction disagree at one end, which may indicate a read error. V and J are TRGV10 and TRGJ1 or TRGJ2. TRGV10 is recorded as an ORF, its role being uncertain. The length of the CDR3 is 10 residues. As DNA, the CDR3 is TGTGCTGCGTGGGATTACGAGAAACTCTTC. Protein product: CAAWDYEKLF.

About this clone itself: Within the sample, other DNA sequences also encode this same CDR3. The V and J genes are TRGV8 and TRGJ1 or TRGJ2. Unmatched junction bases numbered 4, after V lost 0 bases and J lost 2 bases. The CDR3 runs 14 residues. Per germline, CDR1 VENAVY and CDR2 YDSYNSRV. CDR3: CATWDREDYYKKLF. The CDR3, as DNA: TGTGCCACCTGGGATAGGGAAGATTATTATAAGAAACTCTTT.

A single count supports this clone. This chain joins TRGV3 and TRGJ1 or TRGJ2. V lost 10 bases and J lost 6; bases outside the gene matches: 6. The V gene's germline CDR1 is VTNTFY and CDR2 YDVSTARD (reference sequence). The CDR3 length is 10 residues. CDR3 coding DNA: TGTGCCACTCGGAGTTATAAGAAACTCTTT. This sequence encodes CATRSYKKLF.

In regard to this clone: A read error may produce the germline difference seen at one junction end. This same CDR3 is encoded by further DNA sequences in the sample. The J gene is TRGJ1 or TRGJ2, the V gene TRGV4. Germline V CDR1 and CDR2: EGSTGY, YDSYTSSV. This CDR3 region has 10 residues. Here the CDR3 DNA reads TGTGCCACTTGGGATGATAAGAAACTCTTT. It encodes CATWDDKKLF.

The CDR3 protein is CATGPRRMKLF. The CDR3 DNA follows: TGTGCCACTGGACCTAGGCGGATGAAACTCTTT. The chain joins TRGV3 to TRGJ1 or TRGJ2. Germline V gene sequence: CDR1 VTNTFY, CDR2 YDVSTARD (reference sequence). There are 11 residues in the CDR3. Trimming removed 10 bases from V and 12 bases from J; junction bases left unmatched: 15.

This chain uses TRGV2 with TRGJP2. Germline CDR1 and CDR2: EGSNGY and YDSYNSKV. V shed 3 bases and J 7 bases; nucleotides not matched to a gene: 11. The CDR3 extends over 15 amino acids. CDR3 residues: CATWDRRGFDWIKTF. CDR3 coding DNA: TGTGCCACCTGGGACCGACGAGGGTTTGATTGGATCAAGACGTTT.

As for this clone: This may come from a read error, since a much larger clone is one base off. This chain links TRGV2 with TRGJ1 or TRGJ2. The CDR3 loop spans 14 amino acids. Germline V gene lookup returns CDR1 EGSNGY and CDR2 YDSYNSKV. The DNA for the CDR3 is TGTGCCACCTGGGACGGGCTAGGTGGTTATAGGAAACTCTTT. This gives the protein CATWDGLGGYRKLF.

A word on this clone: Since a much larger clone is just one base distant, this may be a read error. The sample carries other DNA sequences with the same CDR3. The V call is TRGV2, the J call TRGJ1 or TRGJ2. The germline gives CDR1 EGSNGY, CDR2 YDSYNSKV. V shed 1 base and J 0 bases; nucleotides not matched to a gene: 3. This CDR3 is 14 amino acids long. The CDR3, as DNA: TGTGCCACCTGGGACGGCCGGAATTATTATAAGAAACTCTTT. It specifies CATWDGRNYYKKLF.

Concerning this clone: Other DNA sequences in this sample translate to the same CDR3. The rearrangement joins TRGV8 to TRGJ1 or TRGJ2. CDR3 length: 14 residues. The trim removed 2 bases at V and 1 base at J, leaving 5 bases unmatched. Germline lookup yields CDR1 VENAVY and CDR2 YDSYNSRV. CDR3 region: CATWDTVNYYKKLF. CDR3 DNA sequence: TGTGCCACCTGGGATACTGTTAATTATTATAAGAAACTCTTT.

This clone has only a few counts. The chain is built from TRGV2 and TRGJ1 or TRGJ2. With V trimmed by 0 bases and J by 3 bases, 5 bases remained unmatched. Germline assignment: CDR1 EGSNGY and CDR2 YDSYNSKV. This CDR3 is 14 amino acids long. Here the CDR3 DNA reads TGTGCCACCTGGGACGGGCCTTGTTATTATAAGAAACTCTTT. This encodes CATWDGPCYYKKLF.

This clone was recorded only once. The V gene is TRGV8, the J gene TRGJ1 or TRGJ2. J was trimmed by 0 bases and V by 9 bases; bases with no gene match: 11. The length of the CDR3 is 14 residues. The germline V gene encodes CDR1 VENAVY and CDR2 YDSYNSRV. The CDR3 here is CATKPTSNYYKKLF. In nucleotides, the CDR3 is TGTGCCACCAAGCCAACCTCGAATTATTATAAGAAACTCTTT.

This clone was seen more than once but under ten times. V gene TRGV3 combines with J gene TRGJ1 or TRGJ2. CDR1 and CDR2 (germline): VTNTFY, YDVSTARD (reference sequence). The V gene end was trimmed by 12 bases and the J gene end by 3 bases; junction bases not matched to a gene: 17. This CDR3 has 14 residues. The DNA for the CDR3 is TGTGCCCTTCATCCGGGGATTCGTTATTATAAGAAACTCTTT. This translates into CALHPGIRYYKKLF.

This chain joins TRGV2 and TRGJ1 or TRGJ2. CDR1 and CDR2 from the germline V gene are EGSNGY and YDSYNSKV. The CDR3 is 13 amino acids. V lost 0 bases and J lost 6; bases outside the gene matches: 5. The CDR3 loop reads CATWDGQGYKKLF. The CDR3, as DNA: TGTGCCACCTGGGACGGGCAGGGTTATAAGAAACTCTTT.

This chain connects TRGV3 to TRGJ1 or TRGJ2. This CDR3 is built from 10 residues. Trimming took 3 bases from V and 12 from J; bases not matched to a gene: 5. Per germline, CDR1 VTNTFY and CDR2 YDVSTARD (reference sequence). The CDR3 DNA sequence: TGTGCCACCTGGGACGGCGGGAAACTCTTT. As protein: CATWDGGKLF.

J is TRGJ1 or TRGJ2 and V is TRGV2. This CDR3 has 12 residues. Germline V gene sequence: CDR1 EGSNGY, CDR2 YDSYNSKV. V lost 1 base to trimming and J lost 13 bases; unmatched junction nucleotides: 10. DNA for the CDR3: TGTGCCACCTGGGACGGTACTTTCAAAAAACTCTTT. It encodes CATWDGTFKKLF.

Of note for this clone: Different DNA sequences within this sample yield the same CDR3. The gene calls are TRGV4 and TRGJ1 or TRGJ2. The CDR3 length is 14 residues. V dropped 0 bases and J dropped 0; count of bases not matched to a gene: 2. Germline V gives CDR1 EGSTGY, CDR2 YDSYTSSV. In DNA, the CDR3 is TGTGCCACCTGGGATGGGTTGAATTATTATAAGAAACTCTTT. Its translation: CATWDGLNYYKKLF.

Only one count was recorded for this clone. The chain is built from TRGV8 and TRGJ1 or TRGJ2. The CDR3 loop spans 15 amino acids. J gave up 3 bases and V 0 bases, and 8 bases lay outside the gene matches. CDR1 is VENAVY and CDR2 is YDSYNSRV in the germline V gene. The CDR3 sequence is CATWDRPPLYYKKLF. The CDR3 nucleotides read TGTGCCACCTGGGATAGGCCCCCCCTTTATTATAAGAAACTCTTT.

The rearrangement links TRGV10 to TRGJ1 or TRGJ2. TRGV10 belongs to the ORF category, with a function that is uncertain. The CDR3 contains 19 residues. V dropped 8 bases and J dropped 2; count of bases not matched to a gene: 25. CDR3: CAAWNYIPVFRPYYYKKLF. CDR3 in DNA: TGTGCTGCGTGGAATTATATACCTGTTTTCCGACCGTATTATTATAAGAAACTCTTT.

The genes are TRGV2 and TRGJP2. The CDR3 extends over 15 amino acids. Per the germline V gene, CDR1 is EGSNGY and CDR2 is YDSYNSKV. Trimming removed 6 bases from V and 5 bases from J; junction bases left unmatched: 12. CDR3 nucleotide sequence: TGTGCCACCTGGACGGCGTTCAAGAGTGATTGGATCAAGACGTTT. Amino acids: CATWTAFKSDWIKTF.

This sequence joins TRGV4 and TRGJ1 or TRGJ2. V trimming: 0 bases; J trimming: 2 bases; junction bases outside the gene matches: 4. Germline loops: CDR1 EGSTGY, CDR2 YDSYTSSV. The CDR3 consists of 14 residues. In nucleotides, the CDR3 is TGTGCCACCTGGGATGGGCCGCATTATTATAAGAAACTCTTT. It translates to CATWDGPHYYKKLF.

On this clone itself: Sequence at one end of the junction differs from germline and may be a read error. The same CDR3 is also encoded by other DNA sequences in this sample. V usage is TRGV2 and J usage is TRGJ1 or TRGJ2. The CDR3 length is 14 residues. CDR1 is EGSNGY, CDR2 YDSYNSKV, per germline. The CDR3 sequence is CATWDGPKYYKKLF. The CDR3, as DNA: TGTGCCACCTGGGACGGGCCGAAATATTATAAGAAACTCTTC.

The table lists this clone with a count of one. The rearrangement joins TRGV8 to TRGJ1 or TRGJ2. The CDR3 extends over 14 amino acids. The germline CDR1 and CDR2 sequences are VENAVY and YDSYNSRV. The CDR3 reads CAPGMARNYYKKLF. The CDR3 nucleotides are TGTGCACCTGGGATGGCTCGGAATTATTATAAGAAACTCTTT.

This clone has a handful of counts. This rearrangement joins TRGV9 to TRGJ1 or TRGJ2. The J segment lost 3 bases and the V segment lost 4 bases, leaving 6 bases of the junction unmatched. Germline CDR1 reads GITISATS; CDR2 reads ISYDGTV (reference sequence). This CDR3 comprises 13 residues. For the CDR3, the DNA is TGTGCCTTGTGGGACCCTTCTTATTATAAGAAACTCTTT. This codes for CALWDPSYYKKLF.

The count of this clone is one. A much larger clone sits a single nucleotide away, making a read error possible. Other nucleotide sequences in the sample specify the same CDR3. The V call is TRGV9, the J call TRGJ1 or TRGJ2. With V trimmed by 3 bases and J by 7 bases, 15 bases remained unmatched. The CDR3 loop spans 15 amino acids. In germline, CDR1 is GITISATS, CDR2 ISYDGTV (reference sequence). CDR3 bases: TGTGCCTTGTGGGAGACCAGAAACTGTTACTATAAGAAACTCTTT. Its protein is CALWETRNCYYKKLF.

Here the CDR3 reads CATWGLLYYKKLF. CDR3 sequence (DNA): TGTGCCACCTGGGGTCTGCTTTATTATAAGAAACTCTTT. This chain links TRGV8 with TRGJ1 or TRGJ2. The CDR3 sequence is 13 residues long. V was pared by 5 bases and J by 3 bases, with 7 bases of the junction left unmatched. The germline V gene encodes CDR1 VENAVY and CDR2 YDSYNSRV.

V gene TRGV9 combines with J gene TRGJ1 or TRGJ2. Losses at the gene ends were 6 bases for V and 8 bases for J; bases not matched to a gene: 4. The CDR3 has 10 residues. Germline-derived CDR1 and CDR2 are GITISATS and ISYDGTV (reference sequence). The chain's CDR3 is CALWSDKKLF. The CDR3 coding sequence is TGTGCCTTGTGGAGCGATAAGAAACTCTTT.